A single T cell receptor (beta chain) is shown here with its context. The observed sequence ends 3 residues before the CDR3 terminus, with the missing tail filled in from the germline J gene. Assay: immunoSEQ multiplex PCR; the TCRdb copy retains only in-frame clones and omits some. The table for this sample gives fewer than 30,000 clones. These data originate in a study of T cells in women clearing cervical HPV infection. Study as a whole: Case blood was drawn when the lesion was first found; control blood after infection became undetectable. Only a few women had HLA typing results available.

Germline trimming cut 7 bases from V and 4 bases from J; bases unmatched to any gene: 5. CDR3 length: 12 amino acids. Germline lookup yields CDR1 SQVTM and CDR2 ANQGSEA. The chain recombines TRBV29-1 with TRBJ2-7, with TRBD1 identical over 9 bases. Sequences were obtained from blood buffy coat. The source of this sequence is a woman between 18 and 75 years old with a cervical HPV16 infection that either progressed to CIN3+ or cleared (not recorded which). CDR3: CSATGGAYEQYF. The DNA read from the CDR3 is TGCAGCGCTACAGGGGGCGCTTACGAG.